The sequence of this TCR beta chain was determined in a study of blood T cell repertoires in COVID-19. At the level of the study: Italy, Spain and the United States were the sources of the convalescent and acute COVID-19 samples. PBMCs, B-cell-depleted T cells, or T cells were the source of the cDNA or gDNA that made up the material.

This CDR3 has 15 residues. The V end was cut by 1 base, the J end by 4 bases, with 11 bases between. Germline CDR1 is SGHTS and CDR2 is YDEGEE. In the original processing: Amplification from reference gene primers served as the basis for estimated nucleated cell counts. Here immunoSEQ multiplex PCR was the method, and the copy in TCRdb shows in-frame clones only, minus some. D and trimming come from the DNA, and the V and J calls and clone size come from that table. The table has 40,000 to 50,000 clones, 70% to 80% seen once. This chain connects TRBV5-8 to TRBJ2-2, with D perhaps TRBD1 (6 bases). Sequenced sample: peripheral blood. The source is a woman aged 65 to 85 with acute or convalescent COVID-19. The CDR3 DNA is TGTGCCAGCAGCTTGATGGCAGGGGTCACCGGGGAGCTGTTTTTT. It encodes CASSLMAGVTGELFF.